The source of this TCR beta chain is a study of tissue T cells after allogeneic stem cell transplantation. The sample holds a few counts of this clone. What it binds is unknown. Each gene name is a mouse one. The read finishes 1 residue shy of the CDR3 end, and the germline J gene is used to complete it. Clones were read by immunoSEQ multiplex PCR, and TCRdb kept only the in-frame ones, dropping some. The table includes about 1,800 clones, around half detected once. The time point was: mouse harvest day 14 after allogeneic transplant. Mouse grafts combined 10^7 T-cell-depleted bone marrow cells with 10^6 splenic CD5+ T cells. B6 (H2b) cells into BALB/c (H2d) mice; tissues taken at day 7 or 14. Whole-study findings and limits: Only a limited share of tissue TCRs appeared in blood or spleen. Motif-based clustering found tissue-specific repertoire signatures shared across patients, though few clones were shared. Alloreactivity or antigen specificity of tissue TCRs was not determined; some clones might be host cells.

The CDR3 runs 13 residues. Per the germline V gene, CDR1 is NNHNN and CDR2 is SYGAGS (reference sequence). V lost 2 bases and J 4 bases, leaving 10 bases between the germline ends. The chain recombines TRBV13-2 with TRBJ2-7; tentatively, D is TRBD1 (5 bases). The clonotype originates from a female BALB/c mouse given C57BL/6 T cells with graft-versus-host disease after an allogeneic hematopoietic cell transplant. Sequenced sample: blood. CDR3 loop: CASGDPDRYEQYF. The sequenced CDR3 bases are TGTGCCAGCGGTGACCCCGACAGATATGAACAGTAC.